This is a list of T cell receptor beta chains from one sample in a study of identical twins. Each CDR3 protein gets one entry after TCRdb re-called the 5' RACE reads with MiXCR. The profile shows 600,000 to 800,000 distinct CDR3 sequences, approximately 21% of them singletons. These data were also filed under a second study, of T cells expressing NK-cell markers.

Material: PBMCs. The source of these receptors is a woman aged 18 to 35 in good health. The CDR3 runs from the conserved cysteine through the conserved F or W. A D gene is named only where the DNA matches it firmly. Rows give clone size only sometimes, using once, few, many, or a class for an expanded clone.

j_call: TRBJ2-4
d_call: TRBD1
v_call: TRBV4-2
clone_size: few
cdr3_aa: CASSQQTGGALGNIQYF
cdr3_nt: TGTGCCAGCAGCCAACAGACAGGGGGCGCCTTAGGAAACATTCAGTACTTC

j_call: TRBJ2-7
d_call: -
v_call: TRBV20-1
clone_size: -
cdr3_aa: CSAKRGIGYEQYF
cdr3_nt: TGCAGTGCTAAAAGGGGGATCGGCTACGAGCAGTACTTC

j_call: TRBJ2-3
d_call: -
v_call: TRBV24-1
clone_size: few
cdr3_aa: CATSGGGSTDTQYF
cdr3_nt: TGTGCCACCAGTGGAGGGGGAAGCACAGATACGCAGTATTTT

j_call: TRBJ1-3
d_call: TRBD1
v_call: TRBV7-8
clone_size: -
cdr3_aa: CASSTWEEGALPGNTIYF
cdr3_nt: TGTGCCAGCAGCACCTGGGAAGAGGGGGCGCTCCCTGGAAACACCATATATTTT

j_call: TRBJ2-5
d_call: -
v_call: TRBV6-5
clone_size: few
cdr3_aa: CASSYRSGEETQYF
cdr3_nt: TGTGCCAGCAGTTACCGATCCGGGGAAGAGACCCAGTACTTC

j_call: TRBJ2-1
d_call: -
v_call: TRBV2
clone_size: few
cdr3_aa: CASSGQGNIYEQFF
cdr3_nt: TGTGCCAGCAGTGGTCAGGGGAATATCTATGAGCAGTTCTTC

j_call: TRBJ2-1
d_call: -
v_call: TRBV5-6
clone_size: many
cdr3_aa: CASSLTADRSYNEQFF
cdr3_nt: TGTGCCAGCAGCCTGACTGCCGACCGCTCCTACAATGAGCAGTTCTTC

j_call: TRBJ1-1
d_call: -
v_call: TRBV6-1
clone_size: -
cdr3_aa: CASIHRAETEAFF
cdr3_nt: TGTGCCAGCATTCACAGGGCCGAAACTGAAGCTTTCTTT

j_call: TRBJ1-1
d_call: -
v_call: TRBV7-9
clone_size: -
cdr3_aa: CASSDDGGYGTEAFF
cdr3_nt: TGTGCCAGCAGCGACGACGGGGGATACGGCACTGAAGCTTTCTTT

j_call: TRBJ2-1
d_call: -
v_call: TRBV2
clone_size: -
cdr3_aa: CASNRDFNLYNEQFF
cdr3_nt: TGTGCCAGCAACCGGGACTTCAACCTCTACAATGAGCAGTTCTTC

j_call: TRBJ2-7
d_call: TRBD1
v_call: TRBV2
clone_size: -
cdr3_aa: CASRETGGDSLYEQYF
cdr3_nt: TGTGCCAGCAGAGAGACAGGGGGCGATTCCCTCTACGAGCAGTACTTC

j_call: TRBJ1-1
d_call: -
v_call: TRBV20-1
clone_size: many
cdr3_aa: CSARDTANTEAFF
cdr3_nt: TGCAGTGCTAGAGATACGGCGAACACTGAAGCTTTCTTT

j_call: TRBJ2-1
d_call: TRBD1
v_call: TRBV10-3
clone_size: -
cdr3_aa: CAITGTGVNEQFF
cdr3_nt: TGTGCCATCACTGGGACAGGGGTCAATGAGCAGTTCTTC

j_call: TRBJ2-3
d_call: TRBD1
v_call: TRBV7-2
clone_size: few
cdr3_aa: CASSGQGLTDTQYF
cdr3_nt: TGTGCCAGCAGCGGACAGGGACTCACAGATACGCAGTATTTT

j_call: TRBJ2-7
d_call: TRBD2
v_call: TRBV4-3
clone_size: -
cdr3_aa: CASSQDTAASGYYEQYF
cdr3_nt: TGCGCCAGCAGCCAAGATACGGCGGCTAGCGGCTACTACGAGCAGTACTTC

j_call: TRBJ2-5
d_call: -
v_call: TRBV7-8
clone_size: -
cdr3_aa: CASSSPGSLRTQYF
cdr3_nt: TGTGCCAGCAGTTCCCCGGGATCGCTGAGGACCCAGTACTTC

j_call: TRBJ2-3
d_call: -
v_call: TRBV7-2
clone_size: many
cdr3_aa: CASSLVRTDTQYF
cdr3_nt: TGTGCCAGCAGTTTGGTTCGGACAGATACGCAGTATTTT

j_call: TRBJ2-1
d_call: -
v_call: TRBV6-5
clone_size: few
cdr3_aa: CASSYSWNSDEQFF
cdr3_nt: TGTGCCAGCAGTTACTCTTGGAATTCAGATGAGCAGTTCTTC

j_call: TRBJ2-1
d_call: TRBD1
v_call: TRBV3-1
clone_size: -
cdr3_aa: CASSQDSGTEIYNEQFF
cdr3_nt: TGTGCCAGCAGCCAGGATTCCGGGACAGAGATCTACAATGAGCAGTTCTTC

j_call: TRBJ2-1
d_call: -
v_call: TRBV12-3/TRBV12-4
clone_size: once
cdr3_aa: CASSWWVVDNEQFF
cdr3_nt: TGTGCCAGCAGTTGGTGGGTGGTAGACAATGAGCAGTTCTTC

j_call: TRBJ2-5
d_call: -
v_call: TRBV2
clone_size: -
cdr3_aa: CASSERDWEETQYF
cdr3_nt: TGTGCCAGCAGTGAGCGGGACTGGGAAGAGACCCAGTACTTC

j_call: TRBJ2-2
d_call: TRBD1
v_call: TRBV9
clone_size: -
cdr3_aa: CASSRIGPGTGIRGTGELFF
cdr3_nt: TGTGCCAGCAGCCGTATAGGTCCAGGGACAGGAATACGGGGCACCGGGGAGCTGTTTTTT

j_call: TRBJ2-3
d_call: -
v_call: TRBV20-1
clone_size: few
cdr3_aa: CSARDALTDTQYF
cdr3_nt: TGCAGTGCTAGAGACGCCCTCACAGATACGCAGTATTTT

j_call: TRBJ2-3
d_call: TRBD2
v_call: TRBV29-1
clone_size: few
cdr3_aa: CSVAGLAGADTQYF
cdr3_nt: TGCAGCGTTGCGGGACTAGCGGGGGCGGATACGCAGTATTTT

j_call: TRBJ2-1
d_call: -
v_call: TRBV3-1
clone_size: -
cdr3_aa: CASSQDMRSYNEQFF
cdr3_nt: TGTGCCAGCAGCCAGGACATGCGATCCTACAATGAGCAGTTCTTC

j_call: TRBJ1-4
d_call: -
v_call: TRBV9
clone_size: few
cdr3_aa: CASSDGRGGAEKLFF
cdr3_nt: TGTGCCAGCAGCGACGGTAGAGGGGGAGCGGAAAAACTGTTTTTT

j_call: TRBJ2-1
d_call: -
v_call: TRBV7-6
clone_size: -
cdr3_aa: CASSLGSGWDEQFF
cdr3_nt: TGTGCCAGCAGCTTAGGATCCGGGTGGGATGAGCAGTTCTTC

j_call: TRBJ2-3
d_call: -
v_call: TRBV20-1
clone_size: many
cdr3_aa: CSARRSSTDTQYF
cdr3_nt: TGCAGTGCTAGACGTTCTAGCACAGATACGCAGTATTTT

j_call: TRBJ1-2
d_call: -
v_call: TRBV27
clone_size: many
cdr3_aa: CASTSGVGYTF
cdr3_nt: TGTGCCAGCACCTCGGGGGTCGGCTACACCTTC

j_call: TRBJ2-1
d_call: TRBD2
v_call: TRBV4-3
clone_size: once
cdr3_aa: CASSQETSGLGQFF
cdr3_nt: TGCGCCAGCAGCCAAGAAACTAGCGGACTGGGGCAGTTCTTC

j_call: TRBJ1-2
d_call: -
v_call: TRBV12-3/TRBV12-4
clone_size: many
cdr3_aa: CASSPGQFTLSYTF
cdr3_nt: TGTGCCAGCAGCCCCGGACAGTTCACCTTATCCTACACCTTC

j_call: TRBJ2-7
d_call: -
v_call: TRBV5-1
clone_size: -
cdr3_aa: CASSLGRTLYEQYF
cdr3_nt: TGCGCCAGCAGCTTGGGGCGGACACTCTACGAGCAGTACTTC

j_call: TRBJ2-3
d_call: -
v_call: TRBV11-2
clone_size: few
cdr3_aa: CASSQGLIIGTDTQYF
cdr3_nt: TGTGCCAGCAGCCAGGGCCTCATTATAGGGACAGATACGCAGTATTTT

j_call: TRBJ2-1
d_call: -
v_call: TRBV29-1
clone_size: many
cdr3_aa: CSVDKQGRYNEQFF
cdr3_nt: TGCAGCGTTGACAAACAGGGAAGGTACAATGAGCAGTTCTTC

j_call: TRBJ2-5
d_call: -
v_call: TRBV24-1
clone_size: -
cdr3_aa: CATSDSSTPGETQYF
cdr3_nt: TGTGCCACCAGTGACTCCTCCACACCGGGGGAGACCCAGTACTTC

j_call: TRBJ1-1
d_call: -
v_call: TRBV27
clone_size: few
cdr3_aa: CASSPWRAFGTEAFF
cdr3_nt: TGTGCCAGCAGTCCGTGGAGGGCATTTGGGACTGAAGCTTTCTTT

j_call: TRBJ1-1
d_call: -
v_call: TRBV7-2
clone_size: -
cdr3_aa: CASSLAQGFEAFF
cdr3_nt: TGTGCCAGCAGCTTAGCGCAGGGGTTTGAAGCTTTCTTT

j_call: TRBJ2-1
d_call: -
v_call: TRBV12-3/TRBV12-4
clone_size: few
cdr3_aa: CASKGERSSYNEQFF
cdr3_nt: TGTGCCAGCAAGGGGGAGCGGAGCTCCTACAATGAGCAGTTCTTC

j_call: TRBJ2-7
d_call: -
v_call: TRBV18
clone_size: -
cdr3_aa: CASSPSPAQGTYEQYF
cdr3_nt: TGTGCCAGCTCACCCTCACCCGCACAGGGAACCTACGAGCAGTACTTC

j_call: TRBJ2-5
d_call: TRBD2
v_call: TRBV14
clone_size: -
cdr3_aa: CASSRPVSGGSGETQYF
cdr3_nt: TGTGCCAGCAGCCGTCCCGTCAGCGGGGGGAGTGGAGAGACCCAGTACTTC

j_call: TRBJ1-1
d_call: -
v_call: TRBV5-1
clone_size: few
cdr3_aa: CASSLGGGTTEAFF
cdr3_nt: TGCGCCAGCAGCTTGGGGGGGGGTACCACTGAAGCTTTCTTT

j_call: TRBJ2-5
d_call: TRBD2
v_call: TRBV5-1
clone_size: few
cdr3_aa: CASSYQGLAGQETQYF
cdr3_nt: TGCGCCAGCAGCTACCAGGGACTAGCGGGCCAAGAGACCCAGTACTTC

j_call: TRBJ1-2
d_call: -
v_call: TRBV29-1
clone_size: many
cdr3_aa: CSVVYGNGYTF
cdr3_nt: TGCAGCGTTGTATATGGAAATGGCTACACCTTC

j_call: TRBJ1-1
d_call: -
v_call: TRBV6-1
clone_size: few
cdr3_aa: CASSSTGYSNEAFF
cdr3_nt: TGTGCCAGCAGTAGCACGGGGTATAGTAATGAAGCTTTCTTT

j_call: TRBJ2-1
d_call: -
v_call: TRBV2
clone_size: -
cdr3_aa: CASIMGGNNEQFF
cdr3_nt: TGTGCCAGCATAATGGGCGGAAACAATGAGCAGTTCTTC